Sequencing of this TCR beta chain was carried out in a study of long-term antiretroviral therapy in people with HIV (dated by TCRdb to the early 2020s). Looking at the study overall: The earliest samples were collected about a decade before the 2015 WHO recommendation for immediate ART, when ART was typically delayed until CD4 counts fell. A retrospective serial study tested whether ART initiation and durable HIV suppression were associated with changes in peripheral blood TRB repertoire composition and diversity. The cohort contributed fewer than 200 cryopreserved PBMC samples from about 30 adults with confirmed HIV infection, collected serially over a mean of about 6 years (range 1-12). About two fifths of the roughly 30 participants with HIV were female. No cross-contamination during QIAcube processing was shown when test extractions of a monoclonal T-cell line were performed alongside 33 polyclonal samples. Here is what the overall study found, with its caveats: Because pre-ART samples had limited cell numbers, profiling was done on unsorted PBMC rather than on sorted CD4+ and CD8+ T cells. Since PBMC availability was limited, sequencing covered only the TCR beta chain, with no alpha chain pairing. Samples dated from the mid-2000s to the late 2010s, and the ART regimens used may be less effective than current ones. Expanded TRB clones identified before ART initiation dominated the repertoire across all time points, though the dominance fluctuated and decreased in many PLHIV after ART. CDR3 length ranges in HIV repertoires were narrower than in controls, and network structure suggested an antigen-experienced repertoire with only a slight naive shift after ART. No data were available on ART adherence, viral resistance or therapy changes, limiting inferences about post-ART repertoire changes. ART initiation was associated with a significant increase in TRB diversity, but diversity stayed significantly below transplant donor controls even after long-term ART.

The immunoSEQ hsTCRB v3.0 assay was used at survey level resolution for TRB variable region sequencing. The targeted TRB sequencing depth was roughly 40,000-55,000 T-cell genomes per sample. Pooled TRB libraries were sequenced on an Illumina MiSeq with a v3 150-cycle kit. Processing in the source paper ran as follows. Repertoire analysis ran in R within a reproducible Nextflow workflow covering QC, data transformation and analysis. LymphoSeq2, an R package for AIRR-Seq data exploration, was used to implement custom analyses. A few samples that yielded fewer than 5000 total TRB sequences were excluded, so that approximately 200 HIV repertoires were analyzed. Of the roughly 190 retained HIV repertoires, roughly 61 were collected before and approximately 130 after ART initiation. Repertoires were downsampled to 5000 TRB nucleotide sequences, with summary statistics averaged over 100 downsampling iterations. Only TRB sequences with CDR3 regions of at least seven amino acids were retained for analysis. Two measures captured diversity: a Shannon entropy-derived clonality score and the Gini coefficient. In the repertoire networks, any two of the top 5000 CDR3 amino acid sequences were connected whenever the two sequences differed by an edit distance of one. GLIPH2 predicted antigen specificity groups and MHC restriction for TRB CDR3 amino acid sequences. To flag known associations with CMV, EBV, HIV or tissue antigens, CDR3 amino acid sequences were compared against VDJdb and McPAS-TCR. Pre-ART, post-ART and control groups were compared with Wilcoxon signed-rank tests and Holm-Bonferroni correction. The table comes from immuneACCESS by way of TCRdb, which keeps in-frame sequences with V and J called. Part of the clones is missing from these tables; in studies checked, under half for an unresolved V gene and the rest for unknown reasons. That table furnishes V, J and clone size, whereas the DNA furnished D and trimming. The sample records fewer than 45,000 clones, around three quarters of which are singletons. About 6% of the sample rests with the top ten.

CDR1 and CDR2, per the germline V gene, are SGHTA and FQGNSA. V and J are truncated by 1 base and 2 bases respectively, leaving an intervening sequence of 10 bases. The CDR3 holds 15 amino acids from the cysteine to the phenylalanine. Left in the record is the CDR3 DNA by itself, 45 bases read in frame from the first base. Concerning this clone itself: What this receptor recognizes is not known. Base qualities were left out, and no much larger clone turns up one base away.

Inclusion was restricted to participants for whom at least one PBMC sample before ART initiation and at least two post-ART samples were available. Treatment was received in the United States of America by all participants with HIV. Before DNA extraction, cryopreserved samples containing roughly 1-11 million PBMC were thawed and washed. At the time of the earliest PBMC sample, participants with HIV were aged between roughly 20 and 60 years. PBMC samples were contributed by each participant from 1-4 timepoints before ART initiation and 2-8 timepoints after ART initiation, with a median of 7 samples. For every participant, serial HIV viral load, CD4+ T-cell count, ART history and demographic data were obtained. Genomic DNA was extracted from unsorted PBMC with a Qiagen kit on a QIAcube, processed in batches of 12 samples.

The rearranged chain carries TRBV7-2 and TRBJ2-3, with no confident D gene call. This clonotype was obtained from a man aged 25-45 years with HIV. The source material was unsorted PBMCs, sampled 3.4 years after starting antiretroviral therapy. The DNA is TGTGCCAGCAGCTTAGGAGCCAGTTACACAGATACGCAGTATTTT. It specifies CASSLGASYTDTQYF.